The present T cell receptor beta chain was sequenced within a study of cytomegalovirus exposure and HLA in healthy donors. Study-level findings and limits: Analyzed later, association rates of TCRs varied across HLA loci, with DRB1 most and HLA-C fewest. In vitro, three CMV-associated chains proved specific for CMV antigens.

V dropped 3 bases and J dropped 5; count of bases not matched to a gene: 14. This CDR3 has 19 residues. The germline CDR1 and CDR2 sequences are SGHDT and YYEEEE. The study ran its PCR with 60 Vbeta and 13 Jbeta primers. Produced via immunoSEQ multiplex PCR; TCRdb's table is partial and in-frame only. The sample has 110,000 or so clones, about 78% seen once. For this clone: What it recognizes is unknown.

This sequence was found in a woman in her 30s in good health and CMV-seropositive. Sequences were obtained from PBMCs. The chain uses TRBV5-6 and TRBJ2-2, with 12 positions matching TRBD2. Here the CDR3 DNA reads TGTGCCAGCAGCTCTGGGGTACTAGCGGGAGGATCGGGTACCGGGGAGCTGTTTTTT. Translation: CASSSGVLAGGSGTGELFF. Looking up the rest from reference TRBV5-6 and TRBJ2-2 gives the full variable domain: DAGVTQSPTHLIKTRGQQVTLRCSPKSGHDTVSWYQQALGQGPQFIFQYYEEEERQRGNFPDRFSGHQFPNYSSELNVNALLLGDSALYLCASSSGVLAGGSGTGELFFGEGSRLTVL.